The 16 T cell receptor beta chains listed next were all sequenced from one sample in a study of CD8 T cells in ankylosing spondylitis. Findings and caveats of the study: A TCR beta motif made of fewer than 10 highly homologous variants seemed typical of ankylosing spondylitis blood.

TCRdb reanalysed the 5' RACE reads using MiXCR and keeps one entry per CDR3 protein. Of some 330,000 distinct CDR3 sequences detected, roughly 8% appear once; the ten largest clones hold about 15%. These receptors' antigens are unknown. Sequences were obtained from blood, either unsorted or a sorted T cell fraction (not recorded which). Receptors originate from a male donor with ankylosing spondylitis.

This clonotype has just a few counts. The chain employs TRBV12-3 or TRBV12-4 and TRBJ2-5, with no clear D. CDR3 length equals 16 residues. Trimming took off 6 bases at V and 4 bases at J, with 21 bases between the two ends. In DNA form, the CDR3 reads TGTGCCAGCAGCCATCTGGACCACCGGCAAACAGAGACCCAGTACTTC. As protein: CASSHLDHRQTETQYF.

This clonotype was found a few times. This chain connects TRBV21-1 to TRBJ1-5; the table names TRBD1, a call not compared with the DNA. TRBV21-1 is a listed pseudogene. The CDR3 is 15 residues long. The CDR3 protein is CASSPGMGGDQPQHF. The CDR3 region has the DNA TGTGCCAGCAGCCCGGGTATGGGTGGCGATCAGCCCCAGCATTTT.

V is TRBV28 and J is TRBJ1-6; D gene uncertain. V lost 4 bases, J lost 0 bases, and 7 bases lay in between. Germline loops: CDR1 MDHEN, CDR2 SYDVKM. The length of the CDR3 is 15 residues. This CDR3 is CASSWESSYNSPLHF. The DNA of the CDR3 is TGTGCCAGCAGTTGGGAGAGCTCCTATAATTCACCCCTCCACTTT.

The sample holds a few counts of this clonotype. This chain joins TRBV12-3 or TRBV12-4 and TRBJ1-1; D is ambiguous. The CDR3 runs 14 residues. V lost 6 bases and J lost 4, with 15 bases in between. CDR3 sequence: CASSPHLEPTEAFF. The CDR3 DNA sequence: TGTGCCAGCAGCCCCCACCTGGAACCCACTGAAGCTTTCTTT.

This clonotype was recorded at least ten times. J is TRBJ1-2 and V is TRBV5-1; D not certain. Germline V gene lookup returns CDR1 SGHRS and CDR2 YFSETQ. The CDR3 spans 14 residues. Between the trimmed V and J ends, which lost 2 bases and 3 bases, there was a span of 11 bases. CDR3: CASSFDGWDYGYTF. CDR3 DNA sequence: TGCGCCAGCAGCTTTGATGGGTGGGACTATGGCTACACCTTC. Full variable domain (rest looked up from reference TRBV5-1 and TRBJ1-2): KAGVTQTPRYLIKTRGQQVTLSCSPISGHRSVSWYQQTPGQGLQFLFEYFSETQRNKGNFPGRFSGRQFSNSRSEMNVSTLELGDSALYLCASSFDGWDYGYTFGSGTRLTVV.

For this clonotype: This may arise from a read error, as a much more abundant clone is one base away. The chain combines TRBV5-4 with TRBJ2-1; D tentatively fits TRBD1 or TRBD2 (5 bases each). CDR3 size: 13 residues. Germline CDR1 and CDR2: SGHNT and YYREEE (reference sequence). The V end was cut by 4 bases, the J end by 3 bases, with 8 bases between. CDR3 residues: CASSRDGYNEQFF. In nucleotides, the CDR3 is TGTGCCAGCAGCAGGGACGGCTACAATGAGCAGTTCTTC.

This clonotype occurred a few times. V is TRBV5-1 and J is TRBJ2-1, with 11 bases lining up with TRBD2. CDR1 is SGHRS and CDR2 is YFSETQ in the germline V gene. CDR3 length equals 14 residues. The J segment lost 9 bases and the V segment lost 3 bases, leaving 5 bases of the junction unmatched. The CDR3 region is CASSYRTSGGEQFF. The CDR3, as DNA: TGCGCCAGCAGCTACCGCACTAGCGGGGGTGAGCAGTTCTTC.

This clonotype occurred many times. The chain uses TRBV10-3 and TRBJ2-2; TRBD2 might be the D (5 bases). V lost 3 bases, J lost 3 bases, and 8 bases lay in between. The CDR3 length is 14 residues. CDR1 is ENHRY and CDR2 is SYGVKD in the germline V gene. CDR3 amino acids: CAISDGRDTGELFF. In DNA form, the CDR3 reads TGTGCCATCAGTGATGGGAGAGACACCGGGGAGCTGTTTTTT.

In this sample, this clonotype turned up a few times. The chain carries TRBV5-1 and TRBJ2-4, with D perhaps matching TRBD1 (6 bases). V was shortened by 7 bases and J by 0 bases, with 14 bases between the two germline ends. The CDR3 has 15 residues. Looked up from germline, CDR1 is SGHRS and CDR2 is YFSETQ. The CDR3 here is CASRDWGQAKNIQYF. The CDR3 bases are TGCGCCAGCCGTGACTGGGGGCAAGCCAAAAACATTCAGTACTTC.

This clonotype was counted at least ten times. The chain couples TRBV2 to TRBJ2-7, with 7 bases lining up with TRBD1. Per germline, CDR1 SNHLY and CDR2 FYNNEI. The V segment lost 4 bases and the J segment 4 bases; nucleotides outside the gene matches: 7. The CDR3 spans 14 residues. The CDR3 bases are TGTGCCAGCAGTGTCAGGGGGAACGTGTACGAGCAGTACTTC. It specifies CASSVRGNVYEQYF. Full variable domain (remainder filled in from reference TRBV2 and TRBJ2-7): EPEVTQTPSHQVTQMGQEVILRCVPISNHLYFYWYRQILGQKVEFLVSFYNNEISEKSEIFDDQFSVERPDGSNFTLKIRSTKLEDSAMYFCASSVRGNVYEQYFGPGTRLTVT.

Many counts were recorded for this clonotype. CDR3 in amino acids: CASSQDLTGMNTEAFF. Here the CDR3 DNA reads TGTGCCAGCAGCCAAGACCTCACGGGCATGAACACTGAAGCTTTCTTT. The rearrangement joins TRBV4-2 to TRBJ1-1; D is unclear. Deletions cut 0 bases from V and 0 bases from J, with 11 bases between. The CDR3 is 16 residues long. Germline values: CDR1 LGHNA, CDR2 YNFKEQ.

This clonotype was seen repeatedly, ten times or more. The gene calls are TRBV20-1 and TRBJ1-1, with D possibly TRBD1 on 5 matching bases. Trimming pared 3 bases from V and 1 base from J, leaving 15 bases between. The germline gives CDR1 DFQATT, CDR2 SNEGSKA (reference sequence). This CDR3 has 15 amino acids. The CDR3 nucleotides read TGCAGTGCTAGCACTCCAGGGCCACCGAACACTGAAGCTTTCTTT. Protein sequence: CSASTPGPPNTEAFF.

The chain has TRBV6-5 and TRBJ2-1, with 10 bases fitting TRBD2. V was clipped by 4 bases and J by 7 bases; unmatched bases: 10. This CDR3 is built from 16 residues. Germline assignment: CDR1 MNHEY and CDR2 SVGAGI. CDR3: CASSSLLAGAGNEQFF. The CDR3 bases are TGTGCCAGCAGTTCCCTCCTAGCGGGAGCTGGTAATGAGCAGTTCTTC.

This clonotype showed up many times. In DNA, the CDR3 is TGCGCCAGCAGTGGGGAACTAGGGGGAACCGGGGAGCTGTTTTTT. Translating it yields CASSGELGGTGELFF. The genes are TRBV10-1 and TRBJ2-2; D is possibly TRBD1 (6 bases). CDR1 and CDR2 (germline): WNHNN, SYGVQD (reference sequence). CDR3 size: 15 residues. Trimming pared 4 bases from V and 5 bases from J, leaving 14 bases between.

The rearrangement links TRBV28 to TRBJ2-5, with D hard to call. Germline CDR1 is MDHEN and CDR2 is SYDVKM. CDR3 length: 15 amino acids. The V and J ends lost 3 bases and 0 bases respectively, with 11 bases between them. The CDR3 coding sequence is TGTGCCAGCAGTTTCTGGGTCCGGAACCAAGAGACCCAGTACTTC. This sequence encodes CASSFWVRNQETQYF.

As concerns this clonotype: The CDR3 ends on some other residue instead of the conserved phenylalanine or tryptophan, so this is likely a read error. The chain links TRBV6-2 or TRBV6-3 to TRBJ1-5; D gene unclear. From germline, CDR1 is MNHEY and CDR2 SVGEGT. With 6 bases removed from V and 4 bases from J, the gap between germline ends came to 13 bases. This CDR3 spans 14 amino acids. DNA for the CDR3: TGTGCCAGCAGCCTGGAGGTTCGGAATCAGCCCCAGCATTTA. This codes for CASSLEVRNQPQHL.